This T cell receptor (beta chain) was profiled in a study of T cells in Graves' hyperthyroidism and ophthalmopathy. Study outcomes and limitations: A model of 13 V-J pairs discriminated ophthalmopathy from stable hyperthyroidism. The model forecast ophthalmopathy, anticipating it by a median approximately 6.1 months before onset.

From germline, CDR1 is MGHDK and CDR2 SYGVNS. Trimming removed 11 bases from V and 0 bases from J, with 11 bases in between. The CDR3 extends over 12 amino acids. A note on this clonotype: Antigen unknown.

RNA transcripts gave rise to amplified TCR beta CDR3 regions. A first-round RT-PCR of the TCR CDR3 used the HTBI primer set. TCRdb processed the multiplex PCR reads anew with MiXCR; each CDR3 protein has one entry. This sample has 700,000 to 950,000 distinct CDR3 sequences, with roughly 32% found just once. The definition of stable Graves' hyperthyroidism was no ophthalmopathy progression within 18 months. Exclusion followed for patients with uncontrolled infection, other autoimmune disease, pregnancy or lactation. The sequencing sample was made of blood. The sequence derives from a woman in her 40s with Graves' hyperthyroidism. This chain uses TRBV25-1 with TRBJ2-7, with D perhaps TRBD1 (5 bases). The CDR3 DNA is TGTGCCGACAGTCACGGCTCCTACGAGCAGTACTTC. It translates to CADSHGSYEQYF.